The 17 T cell receptor beta chains presented below share a single source sample, sequenced in a study of blood T cells in healthy people across ages. Primed by a sample-barcoded 5' primer and a J-beta primer mix, a second PCR proceeded for about 7 to 11 cycles. TCRdb recomputed calls from the 5' RACE reads with MiXCR, one row per CDR3 protein. The sample has about 1.1 million distinct CDR3 sequences, more than 30% seen once. Sequencing was carried out using blood. The receptors were sampled from a man in his late teens or twenties in good health.

In regard to this clonotype: The junction departs from germline at one end; a sequencing error may be responsible. J is TRBJ1-1 and V is TRBV7-8; D unclear. Germline V gives CDR1 SGHVS, CDR2 FQNEAQ. The CDR3 extends over 16 amino acids. This CDR3 is CASSLGGLSVGREVFF. The DNA of the CDR3 is TGTGCCAGCAGCTTAGGAGGGCTGAGTGTGGGCCGGGAAGTTTTCTTT.

This sequence joins TRBV27 and TRBJ1-5, with no clear D. Per germline, CDR1 MNHEY and CDR2 SMNVEV (reference sequence). The CDR3 runs to 13 residues. V was clipped by 5 bases and J by 4 bases, with 9 bases between them. The CDR3, as DNA: TGTGCCAGCAGTGCTGCGGTTAATCAGCCCCAGCATTTT. Amino acid sequence: CASSAAVNQPQHF.

The chain has TRBV3-1 and TRBJ1-5; D ambiguous. Trimming removed 1 base from V and 6 bases from J, with 13 bases in between. CDR1 is LGHDT and CDR2 is YNNKEL in the germline V gene (reference sequence). The CDR3 loop spans 15 amino acids. CDR3 sequence reads: CASSQVGQIGQPQHF. The CDR3 nucleotides read TGTGCCAGCAGCCAAGTAGGCCAGATTGGTCAGCCCCAGCATTTT.

The chain combines TRBV4-1 with TRBJ1-3; D is possibly TRBD1 (6 bases). This CDR3 is built from 17 residues. Germline CDR1 MGHRA, CDR2 YSYEKL. Trimming shortened V by 0 bases and J by 4 bases, and 16 bases separated the two germline ends. The CDR3 here is CASSQDWTVLFGNTIYF. The CDR3 bases are TGCGCCAGCAGCCAAGATTGGACAGTCTTGTTCGGAAACACCATATATTTT.

In this sample, this clonotype turned up many times. V is TRBV4-3 and J is TRBJ2-3; D unclear. Germline loops: CDR1 LGHNA, CDR2 YSLEER. The CDR3 contains 15 residues. Trimming pared 1 base from V and 0 bases from J, leaving 8 bases between. CDR3 amino acids: CASSQVYASTDTQYF. CDR3 coding DNA: TGCGCCAGCAGCCAAGTCTATGCTAGCACAGATACGCAGTATTTT.

Only a few counts were recorded for this clonotype. This chain connects TRBV6-1 to TRBJ1-2; possible D gene TRBD1, 5 bases. Germline CDR1 and CDR2: MNHNS and SASEGT. Trimming stripped 8 bases from V and 5 bases from J, with 15 bases between. This CDR3 has 13 amino acids. In DNA, the CDR3 is TGTGCCAGCGTACCCGGGACTCGTTATGGCTACACCTTC. This gives the protein CASVPGTRYGYTF.

J is TRBJ1-2 and V is TRBV6-6, with 7 bases matching TRBD1. Germline V gene lookup returns CDR1 MNHNY and CDR2 SVGAGI (reference sequence). The CDR3 is 14 amino acids. With V trimmed by 5 bases and J by 5 bases, 8 bases remained unmatched. The CDR3 DNA reads as TGTGCCAGCAGTCCTCTGGCAGGGGGTTATGGCTACACCTTC. It yields the protein CASSPLAGGYGYTF.

The genes are TRBV20-1 and TRBJ2-5; 8 bases are shared with TRBD2. In germline, CDR1 is DFQATT, CDR2 SNEGSKA (reference sequence). The CDR3 length is 16 residues. V lost 0 bases and J lost 0; bases outside the gene matches: 6. CDR3 sequence reads: CSARDEGLGDQETQYF. CDR3 bases: TGCAGTGCTAGAGATGAGGGACTAGGGGACCAAGAGACCCAGTACTTC.

The table lists this clonotype with many counts. This CDR3 is CASSFQGQRDYGYTF. The CDR3 DNA follows: TGTGCCAGCAGTTTTCAAGGACAGCGTGACTATGGCTACACCTTC. This chain links TRBV27 with TRBJ1-2, with D perhaps matching TRBD1 (6 bases). V was trimmed by 3 bases and J by 3 bases, leaving 14 bases between them. This CDR3 is built from 15 residues. Germline V gene data show CDR1 as MNHEY and CDR2 as SMNVEV (reference sequence).

This clonotype has just a few counts. The CDR3 DNA sequence: TGTGCCAGCAGTTCCACAGGGGGCAGGCAGCCCCAGCATTTT. This sequence encodes CASSSTGGRQPQHF. V is TRBV27 and J is TRBJ1-5; 9 positions agree with TRBD1. V dropped 4 bases and J dropped 7; count of bases not matched to a gene: 5. This CDR3 contains 14 residues. Germline V gives CDR1 MNHEY, CDR2 SMNVEV (reference sequence).

The V and J genes are TRBV7-2 and TRBJ2-3; a weak D match, TRBD2 (5 bases). Germline lookup yields CDR1 SGHTA and CDR2 FQGNSA. With 2 bases removed from V and 4 bases from J, the gap between germline ends came to 13 bases. This CDR3 is built from 15 residues. The CDR3 reads CASSLYWRIADTQYF. DNA of the CDR3: TGTGCCAGCAGCTTATATTGGAGGATCGCAGATACGCAGTATTTT.

The rearrangement links TRBV20-1 to TRBJ1-1; TRBD1 agrees at 9 bases. CDR1 and CDR2 from the germline V gene are DFQATT and SNEGSKA (reference sequence). V gave up 2 bases and J gave up 3 bases; unmatched junction bases: 4. The CDR3 runs 14 residues. The chain's CDR3 is CSARMGTGYTEAFF. CDR3 bases: TGCAGTGCTAGAATGGGGACAGGGTACACTGAAGCTTTCTTT.

The V and J genes are TRBV20-1 and TRBJ1-4; TRBD1 matches 8 bases. Germline lookup yields CDR1 DFQATT and CDR2 SNEGSKA (reference sequence). The junction had 4 bases not matched to a gene; V was cut back by 6 bases and J by 7 bases. CDR3 length equals 12 residues. The CDR3 DNA is TGCAGTGCCACAGGACAGGGTGAAAAACTGTTTTTT. It yields the protein CSATGQGEKLFF.

This clonotype has at least ten counts. V and J are TRBV12-3 or TRBV12-4 and TRBJ2-3; D remains unclear. CDR3 length equals 15 residues. Trimming cost V 3 bases and J 0 bases, with 10 bases left between them. The CDR3 DNA follows: TGTGCCAGCAGTTTGGCGGCCCCAAGCACAGATACGCAGTATTTT. Translation gives CASSLAAPSTDTQYF.

This chain connects TRBV9 to TRBJ1-4; D not resolved. The CDR3 has 16 amino acids. Trimming removed 2 bases at V and 2 bases at J, with 13 bases between. Per the germline V gene, CDR1 is SGDLS and CDR2 is YYNGEE. The DNA for the CDR3 is TGTGCCAGCAGCGTCGAGGCGTTCACGACTAATGAAAAACTGTTTTTT. Amino acids: CASSVEAFTTNEKLFF.

The genes are TRBV29-1 and TRBJ2-2; 8 bases are shared with TRBD1. The germline CDR1 and CDR2 sequences are SQVTM and ANQGSEA. The CDR3 runs 13 residues. J lost 3 bases, V lost 6 bases, and 3 bases had no gene match. The DNA of the CDR3 is TGCAGCGTGCACAGGGGGGACACCGGGGAGCTGTTTTTT. Protein sequence: CSVHRGDTGELFF.

The genes are TRBV20-1 and TRBJ2-3; the D gene is possibly TRBD2 (7 bases). There are 13 residues in the CDR3. V lost 5 bases, J lost 4 bases, and 13 bases lay in between. Germline values: CDR1 DFQATT, CDR2 SNEGSKA (reference sequence). The CDR3 DNA follows: TGCAGTGCTGAAGGGGGGGGGTCAGATACGCAGTATTTT. It translates to CSAEGGGSDTQYF.